The present TCR beta chain was sequenced within a study of regulatory T cells in long-lasting Graves disease. Germline CDR1 is SGDLS and CDR2 is YYNGEE. Trimming took off 5 bases at V and 8 bases at J, with 19 bases between the two ends. The CDR3 consists of 14 residues. With iRepertoire HTBI primers and Arm-PCR of CDR3 regions, TCR beta libraries were built. Each CDR3 protein is one row after TCRdb ran MiXCR on the multiplex PCR reads. Of 350,000 to 550,000 distinct CDR3 sequences in the sample, 14% to 15% were seen once. The sample's time point: newly diagnosed GD, antithyroid drugs for less than 3 months. The TCR library was made from RNA extracted from PBMCs. The same specimen was also included in a second study, on T cells in Graves' hyperthyroidism and ophthalmopathy.

The sample consisted of peripheral blood mononuclear cells (PBMCs), taken at new diagnosis, from a patient treated with antithyroid drugs. This clonotype originated in a woman in her 30s with Graves disease. The chain links TRBV9 to TRBJ1-2; D is uncertain. The CDR3 sequence: CASSPDFSNRGYTF. The DNA of the CDR3 is TGTGCCAGCAGTCCCGATTTTAGTAACAGAGGCTACACCTTC.